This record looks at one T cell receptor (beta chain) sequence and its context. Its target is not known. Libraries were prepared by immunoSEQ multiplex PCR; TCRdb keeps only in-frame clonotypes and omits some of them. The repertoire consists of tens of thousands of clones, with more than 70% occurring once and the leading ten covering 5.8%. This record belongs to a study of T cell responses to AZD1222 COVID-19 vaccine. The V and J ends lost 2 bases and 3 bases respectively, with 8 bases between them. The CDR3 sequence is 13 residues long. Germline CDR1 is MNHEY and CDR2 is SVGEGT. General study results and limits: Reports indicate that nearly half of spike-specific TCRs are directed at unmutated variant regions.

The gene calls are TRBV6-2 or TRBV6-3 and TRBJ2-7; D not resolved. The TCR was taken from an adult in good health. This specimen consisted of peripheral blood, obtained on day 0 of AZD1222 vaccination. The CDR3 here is CASSYDEIYEQYV. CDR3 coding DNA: TGTGCCAGCAGTTACGACGAGATCTACGAGCAGTACGTC.